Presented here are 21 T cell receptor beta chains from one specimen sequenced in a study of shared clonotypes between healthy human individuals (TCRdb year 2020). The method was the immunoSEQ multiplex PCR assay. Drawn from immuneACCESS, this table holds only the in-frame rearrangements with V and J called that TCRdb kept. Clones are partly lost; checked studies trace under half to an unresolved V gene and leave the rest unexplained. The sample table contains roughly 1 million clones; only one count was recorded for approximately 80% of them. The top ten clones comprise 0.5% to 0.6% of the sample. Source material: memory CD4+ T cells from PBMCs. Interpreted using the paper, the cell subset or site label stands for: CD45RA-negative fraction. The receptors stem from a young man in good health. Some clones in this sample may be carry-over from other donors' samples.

CDR3 sequence (DNA): TGTGCCAGCAGCCCGGGGTCGGGGTACAGTCAGCCCCAGCATTTT. Its translation: CASSPGSGYSQPQHF. V is TRBV27 and J is TRBJ1-5; D ambiguous. Germline CDR1 is MNHEY and CDR2 is SMNVEV (reference sequence). Trimming shortened V by 6 bases and J by 6 bases, and 18 bases separated the two germline ends. The CDR3 runs 15 residues.

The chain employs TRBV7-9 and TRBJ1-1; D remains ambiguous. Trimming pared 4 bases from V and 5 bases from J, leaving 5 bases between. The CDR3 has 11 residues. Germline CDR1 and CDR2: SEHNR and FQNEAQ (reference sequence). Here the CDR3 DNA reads TGTGCCAGCAGCTCCAAAACTGAAGCTTTCTTT. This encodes CASSSKTEAFF.

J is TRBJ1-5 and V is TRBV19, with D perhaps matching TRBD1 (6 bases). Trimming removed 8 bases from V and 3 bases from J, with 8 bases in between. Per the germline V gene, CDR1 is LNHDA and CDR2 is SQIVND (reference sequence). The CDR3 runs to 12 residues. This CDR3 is CASGGLNQPQHF. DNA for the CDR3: TGTGCCAGTGGGGGGCTCAATCAGCCCCAGCATTTT. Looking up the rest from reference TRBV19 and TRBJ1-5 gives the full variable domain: DGGITQSPKYLFRKEGQNVTLSCEQNLNHDAMYWYRQDPGQGLRLIYYSQIVNDFQKGDIAEGYSVSREKKESFPLTVTSAQKNPTAFYLCASGGLNQPQHFGDGTRLSIL.

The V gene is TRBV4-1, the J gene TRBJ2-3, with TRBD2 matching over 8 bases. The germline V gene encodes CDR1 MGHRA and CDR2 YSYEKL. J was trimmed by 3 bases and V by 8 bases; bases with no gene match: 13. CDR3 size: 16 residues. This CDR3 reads CASAELDSGITDTQYF. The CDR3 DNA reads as TGCGCCAGCGCCGAATTGGATAGCGGGATTACAGATACGCAGTATTTT.

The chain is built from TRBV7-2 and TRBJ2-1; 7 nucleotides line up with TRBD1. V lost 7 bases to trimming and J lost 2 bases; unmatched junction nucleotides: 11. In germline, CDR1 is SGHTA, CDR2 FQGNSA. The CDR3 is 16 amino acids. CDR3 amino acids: CASNALRGRPYNEQFF. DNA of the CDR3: TGTGCCAGCAACGCCCTAAGGGGGCGTCCCTACAATGAGCAGTTCTTC. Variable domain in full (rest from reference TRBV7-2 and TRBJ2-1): GAGVSQSPSNKVTEKGKDVELRCDPISGHTALYWYRQSLGQGLEFLIYFQGNSAPDKSGLPSDRFSAERTGGSVSTLTIQRTQQEDSAVYLCASNALRGRPYNEQFFGPGTRLTVL.

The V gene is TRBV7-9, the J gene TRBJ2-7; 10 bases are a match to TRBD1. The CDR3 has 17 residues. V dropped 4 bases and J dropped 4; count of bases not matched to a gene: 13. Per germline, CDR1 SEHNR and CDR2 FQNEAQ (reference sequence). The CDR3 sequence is CASSSDKPGTGVYEQYF. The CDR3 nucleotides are TGTGCCAGCAGCTCAGACAAGCCCGGGACAGGGGTGTACGAGCAGTACTTC.

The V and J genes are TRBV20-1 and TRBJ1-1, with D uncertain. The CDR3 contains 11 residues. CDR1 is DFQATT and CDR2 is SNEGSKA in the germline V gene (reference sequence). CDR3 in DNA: TGCGCCCCCCGGGGAAACACTGAAGCTTTCTTT. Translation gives CAPRGNTEAFF.

CDR3 residues: CSATSQVTQYF. The CDR3 DNA sequence: TGCAGTGCTACCAGCCAGGTGACCCAGTACTTC. The rearrangement uses TRBV20-1 and TRBJ2-5; D uncertain. CDR1 is DFQATT and CDR2 is SNEGSKA in the germline V gene (reference sequence). The CDR3 consists of 11 residues. The V end lost 4 bases, the J end lost 7 bases, and 10 bases lay between the germline ends.

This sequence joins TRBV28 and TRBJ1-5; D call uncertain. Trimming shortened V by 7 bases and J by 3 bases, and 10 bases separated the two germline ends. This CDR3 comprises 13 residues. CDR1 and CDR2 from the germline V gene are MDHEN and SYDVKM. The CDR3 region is CASIAQNNQPQHF. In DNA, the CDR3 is TGTGCCAGCATCGCACAGAACAATCAGCCCCAGCATTTT. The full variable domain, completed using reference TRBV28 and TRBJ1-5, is DVKVTQSSRYLVKRTGEKVFLECVQDMDHENMFWYRQDPGLGLRLIYFSYDVKMKEKGDIPEGYSVSREKKERFSLILESASTNQTSMYLCASIAQNNQPQHFGDGTRLSIL.

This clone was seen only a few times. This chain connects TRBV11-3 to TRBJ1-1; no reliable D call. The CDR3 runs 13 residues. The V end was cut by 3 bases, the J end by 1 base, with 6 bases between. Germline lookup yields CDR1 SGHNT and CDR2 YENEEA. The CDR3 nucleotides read TGTGCCAGCAGCTTGGAAGAGAACACTGAAGCTTTCTTT. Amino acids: CASSLEENTEAFF.

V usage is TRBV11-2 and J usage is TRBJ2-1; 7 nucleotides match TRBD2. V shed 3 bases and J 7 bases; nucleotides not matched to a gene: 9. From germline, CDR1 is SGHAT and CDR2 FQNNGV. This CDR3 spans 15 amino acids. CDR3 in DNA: TGTGCCAGCAGCTTCTGGGGCGGGAGAAGGAATGAGCAGTTCTTC. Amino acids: CASSFWGGRRNEQFF.

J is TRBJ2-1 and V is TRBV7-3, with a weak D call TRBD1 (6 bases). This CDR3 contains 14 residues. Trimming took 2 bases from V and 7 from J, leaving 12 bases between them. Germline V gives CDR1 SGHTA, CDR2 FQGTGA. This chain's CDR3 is CASSLGVGANEQFF. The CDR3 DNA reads TGTGCCAGCAGCTTAGGGGTGGGGGCAAATGAGCAGTTCTTC.

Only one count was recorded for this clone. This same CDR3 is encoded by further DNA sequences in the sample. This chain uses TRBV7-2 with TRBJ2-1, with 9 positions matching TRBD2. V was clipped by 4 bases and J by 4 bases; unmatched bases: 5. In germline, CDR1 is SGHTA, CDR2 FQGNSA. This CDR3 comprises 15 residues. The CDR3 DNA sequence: TGTGCCAGCAGCTCGACTAGCGGCGGGTACAATGAGCAGTTCTTC. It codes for CASSSTSGGYNEQFF.

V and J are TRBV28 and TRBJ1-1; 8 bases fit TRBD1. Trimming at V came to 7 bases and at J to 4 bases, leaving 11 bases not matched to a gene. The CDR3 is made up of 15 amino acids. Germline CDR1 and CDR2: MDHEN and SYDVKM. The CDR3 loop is CASTRRQGKSTEAFF. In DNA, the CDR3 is TGTGCCAGCACCCGAAGACAGGGGAAGAGCACTGAAGCTTTCTTT.

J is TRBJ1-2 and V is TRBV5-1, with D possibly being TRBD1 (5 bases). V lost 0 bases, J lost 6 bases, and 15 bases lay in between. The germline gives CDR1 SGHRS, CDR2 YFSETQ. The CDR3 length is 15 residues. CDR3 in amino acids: CASSLVGGEGHGYTF. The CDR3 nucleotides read TGCGCCAGCAGCTTGGTCGGAGGGGAGGGACATGGCTACACCTTC. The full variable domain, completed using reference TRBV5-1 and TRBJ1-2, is KAGVTQTPRYLIKTRGQQVTLSCSPISGHRSVSWYQQTPGQGLQFLFEYFSETQRNKGNFPGRFSGRQFSNSRSEMNVSTLELGDSALYLCASSLVGGEGHGYTFGSGTRLTVV.

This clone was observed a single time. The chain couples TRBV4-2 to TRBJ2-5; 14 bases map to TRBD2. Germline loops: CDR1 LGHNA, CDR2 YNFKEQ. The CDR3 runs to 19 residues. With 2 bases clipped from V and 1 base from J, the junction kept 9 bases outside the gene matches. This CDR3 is CASSQFGLAGGGSQETQYF. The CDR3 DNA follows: TGTGCCAGCAGCCAATTTGGACTAGCGGGAGGAGGCTCCCAAGAGACCCAGTACTTC.

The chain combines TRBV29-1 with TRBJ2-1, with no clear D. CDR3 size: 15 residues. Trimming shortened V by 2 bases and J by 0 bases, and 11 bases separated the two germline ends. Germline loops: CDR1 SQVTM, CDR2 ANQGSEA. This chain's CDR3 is CSVEIDSSSYNEQFF. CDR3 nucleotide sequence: TGCAGCGTTGAAATCGACTCGAGCTCCTACAATGAGCAGTTCTTC.

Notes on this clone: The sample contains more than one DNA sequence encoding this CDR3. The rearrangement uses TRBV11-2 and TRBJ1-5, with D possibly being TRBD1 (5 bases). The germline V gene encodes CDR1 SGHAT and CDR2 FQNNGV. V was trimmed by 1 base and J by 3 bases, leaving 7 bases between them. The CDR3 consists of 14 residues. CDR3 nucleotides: TGTGCCAGCAGCTTAGTAGGGGACAATCAGCCCCAGCATTTT. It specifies CASSLVGDNQPQHF.

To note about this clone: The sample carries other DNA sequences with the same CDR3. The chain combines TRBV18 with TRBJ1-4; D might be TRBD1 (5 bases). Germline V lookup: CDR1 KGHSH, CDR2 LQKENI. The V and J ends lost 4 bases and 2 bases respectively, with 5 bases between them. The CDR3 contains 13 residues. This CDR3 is CASSRGTNEKLFF. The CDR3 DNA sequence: TGTGCCAGCTCACGGGGGACTAATGAAAAACTGTTTTTT.

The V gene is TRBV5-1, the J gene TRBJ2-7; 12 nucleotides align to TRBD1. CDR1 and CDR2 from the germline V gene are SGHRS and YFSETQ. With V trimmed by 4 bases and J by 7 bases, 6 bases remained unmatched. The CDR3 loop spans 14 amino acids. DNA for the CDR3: TGCGCCAGCAGCGGGGGACAGGGGGCCCGAGAGCAGTACTTC. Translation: CASSGGQGAREQYF.

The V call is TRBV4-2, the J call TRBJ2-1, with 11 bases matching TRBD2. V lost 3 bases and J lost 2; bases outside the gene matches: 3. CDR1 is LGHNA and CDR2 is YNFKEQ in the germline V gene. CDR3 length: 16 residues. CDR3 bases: TGTGCCAGCAGCCACCGTAGCGGGAGGGCCTACAATGAGCAGTTCTTC. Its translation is CASSHRSGRAYNEQFF.